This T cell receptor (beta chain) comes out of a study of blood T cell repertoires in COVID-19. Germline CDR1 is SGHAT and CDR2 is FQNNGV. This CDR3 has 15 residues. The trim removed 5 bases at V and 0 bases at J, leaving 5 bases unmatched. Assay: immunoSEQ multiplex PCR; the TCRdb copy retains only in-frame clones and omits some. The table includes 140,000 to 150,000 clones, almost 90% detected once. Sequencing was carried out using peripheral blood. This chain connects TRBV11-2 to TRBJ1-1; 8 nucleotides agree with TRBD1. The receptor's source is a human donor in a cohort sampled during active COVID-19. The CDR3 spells CASSRRTGMNTEAFF. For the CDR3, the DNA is TGTGCCAGCAGCCGCAGGACAGGGATGAACACTGAAGCTTTCTTT.